This entry features one T cell receptor (beta chain) sequence. Its specificity is not known. The CDR3 sequence is 17 residues long. V shed 2 bases, J shed 5 bases, and the junction held 5 bases outside the gene matches. In germline, CDR1 is MNHEY, CDR2 SVGEGT. Using its own MiXCR run on the reads, TCRdb lists one record per CDR3 protein. In the table there are some 800,000 distinct CDR3 sequences, just under 30% of which are singletons. The data were obtained in a study of T cell repertoires in cytomegalovirus infection. Study details: Public TCR beta signatures provided an indication of both CMV infection and a matching HLA type. Study outcomes and limitations: The ex vivo response was dominated by HLA-C-restricted CMV-specific TCR beta clonotypes.

This clonotype was obtained from a human donor in good health (CMV status not recorded). Some clones in this sample may be carry-over from other donors' samples. This sample comprised cultured CD8+ T cells from PBMCs, obtained from culture after CMV antigen stimulation. The chain combines TRBV6-2 or TRBV6-3 with TRBJ2-1, with 14 bases aligning to TRBD2. The CDR3 sequence: CASSYAETSGGDNEQFF. The DNA of the CDR3 is TGTGCCAGCAGTTACGCCGAGACTAGCGGGGGGGACAATGAGCAGTTCTTC.